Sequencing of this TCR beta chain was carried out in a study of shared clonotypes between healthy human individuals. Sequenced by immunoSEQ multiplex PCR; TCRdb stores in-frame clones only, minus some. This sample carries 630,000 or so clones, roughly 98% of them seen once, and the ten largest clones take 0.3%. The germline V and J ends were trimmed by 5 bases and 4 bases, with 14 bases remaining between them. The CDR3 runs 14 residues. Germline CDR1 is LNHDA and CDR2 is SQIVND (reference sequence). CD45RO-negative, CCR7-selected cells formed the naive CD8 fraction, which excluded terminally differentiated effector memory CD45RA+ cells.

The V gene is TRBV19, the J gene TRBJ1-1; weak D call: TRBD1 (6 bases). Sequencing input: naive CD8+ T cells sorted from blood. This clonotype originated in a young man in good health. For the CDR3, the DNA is TGTGCCAGTAGTTTCAGGGGCGGAGGCACTGAAGCTTTCTTT. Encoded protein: CASSFRGGGTEAFF. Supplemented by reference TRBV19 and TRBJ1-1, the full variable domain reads DGGITQSPKYLFRKEGQNVTLSCEQNLNHDAMYWYRQDPGQGLRLIYYSQIVNDFQKGDIAEGYSVSREKKESFPLTVTSAQKNPTAFYLCASSFRGGGTEAFFGQGTRLTVV.